These 19 T cell receptor beta chains were all obtained from the same sample, sequenced in a study of T cell repertoires in cytomegalovirus infection. No antigen has been assigned to these receptors. Using its own MiXCR run on the reads, TCRdb lists one record per CDR3 protein. The table shows hundreds of thousands of distinct CDR3 sequences, with more than 30% occurring only once. Here the sequenced sample was cultured PBMCs, taken from culture after CMV antigen stimulation. The receptor set was obtained from a human donor in good health (CMV status not recorded). Some clones in this sample may be carry-over from other donors' samples.

In the case of this clonotype: The junction departs from germline at one end; a sequencing error may be responsible. The chain couples TRBV4-1 to TRBJ2-1; 8 bases line up with TRBD2. Germline V gene lookup returns CDR1 MGHRA and CDR2 YSYEKL. The CDR3 contains 15 residues. The CDR3, as DNA: TGTGCCAGCAGCCAAGAAGGCGGGAGGTGGATTGAGCAGTTCTTC. Its translation is CASSQEGGRWIEQFF.

The chain combines TRBV19 with TRBJ1-1; 10 nucleotides match TRBD1. Germline CDR1 and CDR2: LNHDA and SQIVND (reference sequence). The V segment lost 3 bases and the J segment 5 bases; nucleotides outside the gene matches: 9. This CDR3 comprises 16 residues. The CDR3 here is CASSILRRGQGTEAFF. The CDR3 bases are TGTGCCAGTAGTATCCTGCGCCGGGGACAGGGGACTGAAGCTTTCTTT.

This clonotype was observed a handful of times. This chain links TRBV7-2 with TRBJ1-1; D might be TRBD1 (5 bases). V was cut by 1 base and J by 9 bases, with 9 bases left in between. Germline CDR1 SGHTA, CDR2 FQGNSA. The CDR3 spans 12 residues. The CDR3 spells CASSLETGQAFF. DNA for the CDR3: TGTGCCAGCAGCTTAGAGACGGGACAAGCTTTCTTT. Based on the CDR3 plus reference TRBV7-2 and TRBJ1-1, the full variable domain is GAGVSQSPSNKVTEKGKDVELRCDPISGHTALYWYRQSLGQGLEFLIYFQGNSAPDKSGLPSDRFSAERTGGSVSTLTIQRTQQEDSAVYLCASSLETGQAFFGQGTRLTVV.

The chain links TRBV6-1 to TRBJ2-1; 7 bases align to TRBD2. Germline trimming cut 3 bases from V and 16 bases from J; bases unmatched to any gene: 21. The CDR3 consists of 16 residues. Germline-derived CDR1 and CDR2 are MNHNS and SASEGT. DNA of the CDR3: TGTGCCAGCAGTGACGGCGGGAGCCTCGGGGGGTTTTCTCGATTCTTC. Amino acid sequence: CASSDGGSLGGFSRFF.

This clonotype has only a few counts. The V gene is TRBV4-2, the J gene TRBJ1-1; possibly TRBD1 for D (6 bases). CDR1 LGHNA and CDR2 YNFKEQ come from the germline V gene. Trimming cost V 0 bases and J 6 bases, with 14 bases left between them. The CDR3 is made up of 15 amino acids. DNA of the CDR3: TGTGCCAGCAGCCAAGAGGGGGGGGCAGTCGCTGAAGCTTTCTTT. It specifies CASSQEGGAVAEAFF.

The rearrangement joins TRBV10-2 to TRBJ2-5; 8 nucleotides line up with TRBD1. CDR3 length equals 13 residues. The J segment lost 3 bases and the V segment lost 7 bases, leaving 4 bases of the junction unmatched. Germline V CDR1 and CDR2: WSHSY, SAAADI. Here the CDR3 reads CASIPDREETQYF. In DNA, the CDR3 is TGCGCCAGCATCCCGGACAGGGAAGAGACCCAGTACTTC.

The CDR3 nucleotides are TGTGCCAGCAGTGCGCAGGGGGAGCCAGGTACTGAAGCTTTCTTT. Its translation: CASSAQGEPGTEAFF. The V and J genes are TRBV2 and TRBJ1-1; 7 positions agree with TRBD1. The CDR3 extends over 15 amino acids. V shed 4 bases, J shed 5 bases, and the junction held 10 bases outside the gene matches. The V gene's germline CDR1 is SNHLY and CDR2 FYNNEI.

This clonotype appeared many times. This chain connects TRBV7-2 to TRBJ1-1, with D maybe TRBD1 (5 bases). Germline CDR1 reads SGHTA; CDR2 reads FQGNSA. Deletions cut 1 base from V and 8 bases from J, with 8 bases between. This CDR3 is built from 12 residues. DNA for the CDR3: TGTGCCAGCAGCTTAGTGGGGCGGGAAGCTTTCTTT. This sequence encodes CASSLVGREAFF.

The chain employs TRBV18 and TRBJ2-5; D is uncertain. Between the trimmed V and J ends, which lost 2 bases and 5 bases, there was a span of 15 bases. The CDR3 has 15 residues. In germline, CDR1 is KGHSH, CDR2 LQKENI. The CDR3 region has the DNA TGTGCCAGCTCACCATTTCAACCCGGACGGGAGACCCAGTACTTC. Translated: CASSPFQPGRETQYF.

This clonotype occurred once. V gene TRBV11-2 combines with J gene TRBJ1-5, with 8 bases identical to TRBD1. This CDR3 spans 15 amino acids. The junction had 8 bases not matched to a gene; V was cut back by 5 bases and J by 5 bases. Germline V CDR1 and CDR2: SGHAT, FQNNGV. The CDR3 DNA reads as TGTGCCAGCAGCCCCGGGACAGGCTCTTATCAGCCCCAGCATTTT. Translating it yields CASSPGTGSYQPQHF.

The rearrangement links TRBV19 to TRBJ1-5, with 9 bases that match TRBD1. The ends lost 8 bases at V and 6 bases at J; junction bases unmatched: 5. The germline CDR1 and CDR2 sequences are LNHDA and SQIVND (reference sequence). CDR3 size: 13 residues. The chain's CDR3 is CASLGQGIQPQHF. CDR3 DNA: TGTGCCAGTCTCGGACAGGGGATTCAGCCCCAGCATTTT.

J is TRBJ2-7 and V is TRBV20-1; TRBD1 is a possible D gene (5 bases). Germline CDR1 is DFQATT and CDR2 is SNEGSKA (reference sequence). The CDR3 runs to 13 residues. V was pared by 0 bases and J by 3 bases, with 9 bases between. The CDR3 sequence: CSARDLDIYEQYV. The CDR3 bases are TGCAGTGCTAGAGATCTGGACATCTACGAGCAGTACGTC.

This clonotype appeared a few times. The chain uses TRBV29-1 and TRBJ2-1; no clear D gene. The V end lost 7 bases, the J end lost 3 bases, and 13 bases lay between the germline ends. Germline assignment: CDR1 SQVTM and CDR2 ANQGSEA. The CDR3 length is 13 residues. CDR3 in amino acids: CSAPLLSYNEQFF. CDR3 bases: TGCAGCGCACCACTTCTAAGCTACAATGAGCAGTTCTTC.

V usage is TRBV5-4 and J usage is TRBJ1-2; maybe TRBD1 (6 bases). V was pared by 0 bases and J by 2 bases, with 14 bases between. In germline, CDR1 is SGHNT, CDR2 YYREEE (reference sequence). This CDR3 region has 16 residues. The CDR3 region is CASSLAGQPVNYGYTF. The CDR3 bases are TGTGCCAGCAGCTTGGCCGGACAGCCGGTAAACTATGGCTACACCTTC.

V and J are TRBV28 and TRBJ2-7, with 8 bases matching TRBD2. The V segment lost 5 bases and the J segment 9 bases; nucleotides outside the gene matches: 12. This CDR3 spans 14 amino acids. Per the germline V gene, CDR1 is MDHEN and CDR2 is SYDVKM. Here the CDR3 DNA reads TGTGCCAGCAGTGACATAGTATGGCGGGAGGTGCAGTACTTC. It yields the protein CASSDIVWREVQYF.

V usage is TRBV5-1 and J usage is TRBJ2-1; D gene uncertain. In germline, CDR1 is SGHRS, CDR2 YFSETQ. Between the trimmed V and J ends, which lost 6 bases and 5 bases, there was a span of 15 bases. The CDR3 consists of 14 residues. CDR3 coding DNA: TGCGCCAGCACTCCGAGGACCCAAAACAATGAGCAGTTCTTC. Translating gives CASTPRTQNNEQFF. The full variable domain, with the rest looked up from reference TRBV5-1 and TRBJ2-1, is KAGVTQTPRYLIKTRGQQVTLSCSPISGHRSVSWYQQTPGQGLQFLFEYFSETQRNKGNFPGRFSGRQFSNSRSEMNVSTLELGDSALYLCASTPRTQNNEQFFGPGTRLTVL.

The rearrangement links TRBV12-3 or TRBV12-4 to TRBJ2-1; TRBD2 aligns across 10 bases. V shed 6 bases and J 2 bases; nucleotides not matched to a gene: 7. The length of the CDR3 is 16 residues. The CDR3: CASSPRLAGTYNEQFF. DNA for the CDR3: TGTGCCAGCAGCCCCAGACTAGCGGGTACCTACAATGAGCAGTTCTTC.

In its sample, this clonotype was seen a few times. The genes are TRBV7-2 and TRBJ2-1, with TRBD2 identical over 10 bases. The CDR3 runs 14 residues. Germline trimming cut 6 bases from V and 8 bases from J; bases unmatched to any gene: 7. CDR1 and CDR2 from the germline V gene are SGHTA and FQGNSA. CDR3 loop: CASRGLATDDEQFF. CDR3 coding DNA: TGTGCCAGCAGGGGACTAGCGACCGACGATGAGCAGTTCTTC.

This sequence joins TRBV28 and TRBJ2-2; D call uncertain. The CDR3 length is 13 residues. In germline, CDR1 is MDHEN, CDR2 SYDVKM. Trimming cost V 7 bases and J 6 bases, with 12 bases left between them. CDR3 nucleotides: TGTGCCAGCACCTACCTTTTGTCCGGGGAGCTGTTTTTT. This encodes CASTYLLSGELFF.